This T cell receptor (beta chain) derives from a study of technical replicates of blood from a handful of donors (dated by TCRdb to about 2017). V drops 8 bases and J drops 0 bases, leaving 10 bases in between. The CDR3 has 13 amino acids, counting the end cysteine and phenylalanine. The retained sequence is limited to the CDR3, 39 bases, with the frame set at the first base. The germline V gene (reference sequence) specifies LNHDA as CDR1 and SQIVND as CDR2. Library creation used the immunoSEQ multiplex PCR assay. TCRdb carries this immuneACCESS record with in-frame sequences only. Its versions omit some clonotypes, under half of them owing to an unresolved V gene in the studies checked, with the rest unexplained. This sample lists roughly 73,000 clones; approximately 93% were detected once. About 0.25% of the sample comes from the top ten. As concerns this clone: No cognate antigen has been identified for it. Per-base quality was not reported, and no clone a single base away is much larger than it.

The material sequenced was T cells isolated from PBMCs. The chain is encoded by TRBV19 joined to TRBJ1-1, and perhaps TRBD1 as D gene, on 6 matching bases. This sequence was found in a human donor in good health. The CDR3: CASQDRMNTEAFF. In nucleotide form, the sequence is TGTGCCAGTCAGGACAGAATGAACACTGAAGCTTTCTTT.